This T cell receptor beta chain was profiled in a study of blood T cell repertoires in COVID-19. Study details: The United States, Italy and Spain were the sources of the acute and convalescent COVID-19 samples. The cDNA or gDNA used as material had been derived from T cells, B-cell-depleted T cells, or PBMCs.

As handled by the study authors: Estimation of nucleated cell counts relied on the amplification of reference gene primers. Some clones are missing from TCRdb's copy, which holds only in-frame ones; the method was immunoSEQ multiplex PCR. V and J calls plus clone size are reproduced from that table; the DNA served to infer D and trimming. The sample holds around 140,000 clones, over 75% seen once. All enrollees were about 18 to 95 years old and from some 24 US areas. Losses at the gene ends were 5 bases for V and 3 bases for J; bases not matched to a gene: 10. Germline V gene lookup returns CDR1 LNHDA and CDR2 SQIVND (reference sequence). The CDR3 runs 16 residues.

The sample was PBMCs or T cells enriched from blood (not recorded which). The TCR comes from a man aged 50 to 59 in a cohort exposed to, infected with or recovered from COVID-19 (not recorded which). The chain employs TRBV19 and TRBJ2-1; 7 positions match TRBD2. CDR3 in amino acids: CASSPTRGGYYNEQFF. CDR3 nucleotide sequence: TGTGCCAGTAGTCCCACTCGCGGGGGTTACTACAATGAGCAGTTCTTC.